This is a list of T cell receptor beta chains from one sample in a study of shared clonotypes between healthy human individuals. This table comes from immunoSEQ multiplex PCR, and its TCRdb copy is limited to in-frame clones, with some not included. The repertoire holds 2,100,000 or so clones, with 90% to 97% as singletons. The sequencing sample was made of naive CD4+ T cells sorted from blood. The receptor set was obtained from a man between 18 and 29 years old in good health. Both conserved end residues are part of each CDR3. A D gene is named only where the DNA matches it firmly. The size entry is marked missing in some rows and otherwise reads once, few, many or a size class.

. | . | TRBJ1-3 | TRBV11-2 | CASSLSGNTIYF | TGTGCCAGCAGCTTGTCCGGAAACACCATATATTTT
. | . | TRBJ2-3 | TRBV28 | CASSLWASGTDTQYF | TGTGCCAGCAGTTTGTGGGCTAGCGGCACAGATACGCAGTATTTT
once | . | TRBJ2-2 | TRBV6-6 | CASSDRRSNTGELFF | TGTGCCAGCAGTGACAGGCGATCTAACACCGGGGAGCTGTTTTTT
. | . | TRBJ2-6 | TRBV10-3 | CAIYPGPSGANVLTF | TGTGCCATCTATCCCGGACCCTCTGGGGCCAACGTCCTGACTTTC
. | TRBD2 | TRBJ2-1 | TRBV5-4 | CASSPGVAGTYNEQFF | TGTGCCAGCAGCCCCGGAGTAGCGGGGACCTACAATGAGCAGTTCTTC
. | TRBD2 | TRBJ2-5 | TRBV5-1 | CASSRGLAGVQETQYF | TGCGCCAGCAGCCGGGGGCTAGCGGGGGTCCAAGAGACCCAGTACTTC
once | . | TRBJ1-1 | TRBV30 | CAWSVRVGDTEAFF | TGTGCCTGGAGTGTAAGAGTCGGGGACACTGAAGCTTTCTTT
. | . | TRBJ1-2 | TRBV7-9 | CASSLEASGGHGYTF | TGTGCCAGCAGCTTAGAGGCCTCCGGAGGGCATGGCTACACCTTC
. | TRBD1 | TRBJ2-5 | TRBV10-3 | CAISPDRAETQYF | TGTGCCATCAGTCCCGACAGGGCAGAGACCCAGTACTTC
. | . | TRBJ2-1 | TRBV11-2 | CASSPQGIHEQFF | TGTGCCAGCAGCCCACAAGGTATTCATGAGCAGTTCTTC
. | . | TRBJ1-5 | TRBV11-2 | CASSTDSVSPQHF | TGTGCCAGCAGCACCGACAGTGTGTCTCCCCAGCATTTT
. | TRBD1 | TRBJ1-6 | TRBV7-9 | CASSPGTGVRDSPLHF | TGTGCCAGCAGCCCAGGGACAGGGGTAAGGGATTCACCCCTCCACTTT
once | . | TRBJ2-2 | TRBV18 | CASSVGQGTGELFF | TGTGCCAGCTCAGTCGGGCAAGGCACCGGGGAGCTGTTTTTT
. | . | TRBJ2-6 | TRBV5-4 | CASSFSSGANVLTF | TGTGCCAGCAGCTTTAGCTCTGGGGCCAACGTCCTGACTTTC
. | TRBD1 | TRBJ1-2 | TRBV10-3 | CAISMDRGNYGYTF | TGTGCCATCAGTATGGACAGGGGTAACTATGGCTACACCTTC
. | . | TRBJ2-5 | TRBV5-1 | CASSLGVGQETQYF | TGCGCCAGCAGCTTGGGTGTGGGACAAGAGACCCAGTACTTC
. | . | TRBJ2-2 | TRBV6-5 | CASNYRGANTGELFF | TGTGCCAGCAATTATCGAGGCGCGAACACCGGGGAGCTGTTTTTT
. | . | TRBJ1-6 | TRBV12-5 | CASGSLPKGTLGGSPLHF | TGTGCTAGTGGTTCCCTCCCGAAGGGGACCCTTGGGGGCTCACCCCTCCACTTT
. | . | TRBJ1-6 | TRBV23-1 | CASRTGPGSPLHF | TGCGCCAGCAGAACAGGTCCTGGTTCACCCCTCCACTTT
. | TRBD1 | TRBJ1-1 | TRBV6-1 | CASSIQGSDIGEAFF | TGTGCCAGCAGTATACAGGGGTCAGATATAGGTGAAGCTTTCTTT
. | . | TRBJ2-7 | TRBV4-1 | CASSQSSTGHSYEQYF | TGCGCCAGCAGCCAATCAAGCACGGGACACTCCTACGAGCAGTACTTC
. | . | TRBJ1-5 | TRBV6-5 | CASSYGAEWPQHF | TGTGCCAGCAGTTACGGGGCAGAGTGGCCCCAGCATTTT
. | TRBD2 | TRBJ2-5 | TRBV5-1 | CASRSGLEGETQYF | TGCGCCAGCAGGTCCGGACTAGAGGGTGAGACCCAGTACTTC
few | TRBD1 | TRBJ1-1 | TRBV6-6 | CASSWGQKREAFF | TGTGCCAGCAGTTGGGGACAGAAACGTGAAGCTTTCTTT
. | . | TRBJ2-5 | TRBV18 | CASSSGGQETQYF | TGTGCCAGCTCATCCGGTGGCCAGGAGACCCAGTACTTC
. | TRBD2 | TRBJ2-1 | TRBV27 | CASSSGGVGEQFF | TGTGCCAGCTCTAGCGGGGGGGTTGGGGAGCAGTTCTTC
. | . | TRBJ2-3 | TRBV7-9 | CASSLSAGERADTQYF | TGTGCCAGCAGCTTATCCGCAGGGGAGAGGGCAGATACGCAGTATTTT
. | . | TRBJ2-3 | TRBV4-1 | CASSQPGGGSLDTQYF | TGCGCCAGCAGCCAACCTGGGGGCGGGAGTTTGGATACGCAGTATTTT